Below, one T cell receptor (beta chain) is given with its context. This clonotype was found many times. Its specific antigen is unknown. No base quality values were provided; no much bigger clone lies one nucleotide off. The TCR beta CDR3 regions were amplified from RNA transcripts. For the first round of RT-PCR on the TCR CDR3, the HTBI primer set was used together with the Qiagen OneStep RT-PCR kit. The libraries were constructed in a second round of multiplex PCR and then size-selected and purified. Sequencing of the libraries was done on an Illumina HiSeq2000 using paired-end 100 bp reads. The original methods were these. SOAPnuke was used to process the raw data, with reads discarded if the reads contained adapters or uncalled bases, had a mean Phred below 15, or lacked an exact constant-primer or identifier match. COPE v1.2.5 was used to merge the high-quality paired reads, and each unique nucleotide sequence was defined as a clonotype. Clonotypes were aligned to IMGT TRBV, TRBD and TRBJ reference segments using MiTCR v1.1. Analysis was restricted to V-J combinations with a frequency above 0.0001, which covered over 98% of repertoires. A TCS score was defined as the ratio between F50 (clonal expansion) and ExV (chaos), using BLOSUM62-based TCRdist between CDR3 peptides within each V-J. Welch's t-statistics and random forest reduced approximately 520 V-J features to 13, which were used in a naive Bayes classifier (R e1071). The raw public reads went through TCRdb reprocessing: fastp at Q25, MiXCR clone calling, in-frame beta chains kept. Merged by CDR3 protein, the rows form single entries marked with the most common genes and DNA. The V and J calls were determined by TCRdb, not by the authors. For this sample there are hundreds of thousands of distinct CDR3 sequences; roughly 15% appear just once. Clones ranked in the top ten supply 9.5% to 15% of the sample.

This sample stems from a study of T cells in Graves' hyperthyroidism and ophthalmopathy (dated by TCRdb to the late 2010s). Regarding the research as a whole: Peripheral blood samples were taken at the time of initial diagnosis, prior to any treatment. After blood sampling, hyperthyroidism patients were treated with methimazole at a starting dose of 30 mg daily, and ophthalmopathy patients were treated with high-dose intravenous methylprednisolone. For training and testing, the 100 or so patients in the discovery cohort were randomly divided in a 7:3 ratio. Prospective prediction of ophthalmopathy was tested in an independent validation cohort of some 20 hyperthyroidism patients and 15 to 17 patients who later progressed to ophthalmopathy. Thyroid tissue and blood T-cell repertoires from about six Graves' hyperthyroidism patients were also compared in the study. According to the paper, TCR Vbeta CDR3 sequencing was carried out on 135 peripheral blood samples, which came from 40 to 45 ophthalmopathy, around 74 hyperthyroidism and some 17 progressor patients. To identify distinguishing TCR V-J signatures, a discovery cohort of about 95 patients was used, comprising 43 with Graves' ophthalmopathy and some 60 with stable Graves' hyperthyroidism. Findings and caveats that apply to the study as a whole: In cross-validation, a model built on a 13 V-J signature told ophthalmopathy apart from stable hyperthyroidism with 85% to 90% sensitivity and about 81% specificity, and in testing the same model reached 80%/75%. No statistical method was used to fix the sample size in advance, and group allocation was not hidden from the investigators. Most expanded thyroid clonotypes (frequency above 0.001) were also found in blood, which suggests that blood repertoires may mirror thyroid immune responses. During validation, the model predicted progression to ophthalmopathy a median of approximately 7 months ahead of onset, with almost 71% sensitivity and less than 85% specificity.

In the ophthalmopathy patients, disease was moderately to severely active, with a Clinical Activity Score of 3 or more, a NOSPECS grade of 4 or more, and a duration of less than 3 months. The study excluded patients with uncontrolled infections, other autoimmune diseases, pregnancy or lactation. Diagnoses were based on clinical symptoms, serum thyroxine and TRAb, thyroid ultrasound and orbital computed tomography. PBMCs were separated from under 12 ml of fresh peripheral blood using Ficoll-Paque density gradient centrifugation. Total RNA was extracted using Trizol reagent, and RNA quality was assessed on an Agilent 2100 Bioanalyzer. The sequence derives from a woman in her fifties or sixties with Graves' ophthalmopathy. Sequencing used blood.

In nucleotide form, the sequence is TGTGCCAGCTTGGGACTAGCGGGAGTCGAGCAGTACTTC. Its translation reads: CASLGLAGVEQYF. The receptor chain draws on TRBV7-9 and TRBJ2-7, with TRBD2 identical over 14 junction bases. In the germline V gene (reference sequence), CDR1 corresponds to SEHNR and CDR2 to FQNEAQ. Germline trimming: 8 bases from V, 6 bases from J; junction bases outside gene matches: 3. The CDR3, cysteine through phenylalanine, is 13 amino acids long. CDR3 DNA is the only sequence kept; it has 39 bases, read in frame from the first base.